This T cell receptor (beta chain) was recorded in a study of blood T cell repertoires in COVID-19. Study details: Sources were T cells, B-cell-depleted T cells, or PBMCs; the material itself was cDNA or gDNA.

Profiling relied on immunoSEQ multiplex PCR, and the TCRdb table lists in-frame clones only, not all of them. The table records around 130,000 clones, roughly nine tenths of them present only once. Germline CDR1 reads SNHLY; CDR2 reads FYNNEI. J gave up 2 bases and V 8 bases, and 3 bases lay outside the gene matches. This CDR3 has 14 amino acids. The rearrangement joins TRBV2 to TRBJ2-3; 11 bases agree with TRBD2. Sequencing was done on a sample of peripheral blood. This TCR derives from a man over 45 with active COVID-19. The CDR3 DNA sequence: TGTGCCAGCTCGACTAGCGGGGCCACAGATACGCAGTATTTT. Residues: CASSTSGATDTQYF.